The 10 T cell receptor beta chains reported below all come from one sample, sequenced in a study of regulatory T cells in long-lasting Graves disease. Noted time point: newly diagnosed GD, antithyroid drugs for less than 3 months. After RNA was extracted from PBMCs, the TCR library was made from it. Investigators prepared the TCR beta libraries by applying iRepertoire HTBI primers and Arm-PCR of CDR3 regions. TCRdb passed the multiplex PCR reads through MiXCR, listing each CDR3 protein once. The sample has 400,000 to 650,000 distinct CDR3 sequences, roughly 16% seen once. These data were likewise used in another study, on T cells in Graves' hyperthyroidism and ophthalmopathy.

Sample: peripheral blood mononuclear cells (PBMCs), taken at new diagnosis, from a patient treated with antithyroid drugs. The receptors were sampled from a woman aged 35-60 years with Graves disease.

CDR3 DNA sequence: TGTGCCAGCAGCTCCCGGACTAGCGGGGAAACAGATACGCAGTATTTT. This encodes CASSSRTSGETDTQYF. This chain joins TRBV7-2 and TRBJ2-3; 12 bases fit TRBD2. Germline V gene data show CDR1 as SGHTA and CDR2 as FQGNSA. The CDR3 runs 16 residues. V was pared by 4 bases and J by 3 bases, with 5 bases of the junction left unmatched.

V gene TRBV12-3 or TRBV12-4 combines with J gene TRBJ1-2; D ambiguous. This CDR3 comprises 14 residues. V was trimmed by 0 bases and J by 6 bases, leaving 11 bases between them. Here the CDR3 reads CASSLARVFDGYTF. CDR3 nucleotides: TGTGCCAGCAGTTTAGCGCGGGTCTTCGATGGCTACACCTTC.

This clonotype was recorded many times. J is TRBJ1-2 and V is TRBV2; 9 bases line up with TRBD1. The V gene end was trimmed by 5 bases and the J gene end by 2 bases; junction bases not matched to a gene: 3. Looked up from germline, CDR1 is SNHLY and CDR2 is FYNNEI. The CDR3 loop spans 14 amino acids. The CDR3 sequence: CASSTDRGNYGYTF. The CDR3 DNA follows: TGTGCCAGCAGTACGGACAGGGGCAACTATGGCTACACCTTC. Supplemented by reference TRBV2 and TRBJ1-2, the full variable domain reads EPEVTQTPSHQVTQMGQEVILRCVPISNHLYFYWYRQILGQKVEFLVSFYNNEISEKSEIFDDQFSVERPDGSNFTLKIRSTKLEDSAMYFCASSTDRGNYGYTFGSGTRLTVV.

This clonotype turned up a few times. V usage is TRBV5-5 and J usage is TRBJ2-7; TRBD2 matches at 8 bases. CDR1 is SGHKS, CDR2 YYEKEE, per germline (reference sequence). V was pared by 4 bases and J by 2 bases, with 2 bases of the junction left unmatched. CDR3 size: 13 residues. This chain's CDR3 is CASSNGGAYEQYF. Written as DNA, the CDR3 is TGTGCCAGCAGCAACGGGGGGGCCTACGAGCAGTACTTC.

The table lists this clonotype with many counts. The chain is built from TRBV20-1 and TRBJ1-1, with TRBD1 as a possible D gene (6 bases). V dropped 3 bases and J dropped 3 bases, with 20 bases sitting between them. This CDR3 region has 16 residues. Germline loops: CDR1 DFQATT, CDR2 SNEGSKA (reference sequence). The CDR3 spells CSARAMGGQRYTEAFF. Here the CDR3 DNA reads TGCAGTGCTAGGGCAATGGGGGGCCAAAGGTACACTGAAGCTTTCTTT.

This chain links TRBV7-9 with TRBJ2-5; D gene unclear. The CDR3 loop spans 15 amino acids. CDR1 SEHNR and CDR2 FQNEAQ come from the germline V gene (reference sequence). V lost 5 bases to trimming and J lost 3 bases, with 16 bases between them. The CDR3 protein is CASSRALTAEETQYF. As DNA, the CDR3 is TGTGCCAGCAGCCGAGCGTTGACGGCAGAAGAGACCCAGTACTTC.

There are many counts of this clonotype. The chain has TRBV12-3 or TRBV12-4 and TRBJ1-1, with D possibly being TRBD1 (5 bases). Trimming took off 6 bases at V and 1 base at J, with 12 bases between the two ends. The CDR3 length is 14 residues. The CDR3 reads CASSRRDGNTEAFF. DNA for the CDR3: TGTGCCAGCAGCCGTCGGGACGGGAACACTGAAGCTTTCTTT.

This clonotype turned up a few times. V gene TRBV27 combines with J gene TRBJ2-1, with TRBD2 matching over 11 bases. The germline CDR1 and CDR2 sequences are MNHEY and SMNVEV (reference sequence). V lost 8 bases, J lost 4 bases, and 13 bases stayed unmatched. The CDR3 is 17 residues long. CDR3 residues: CASGQKNSGGGYNEQFF. The CDR3 DNA is TGTGCCAGCGGACAAAAAAATAGCGGGGGGGGTTACAATGAGCAGTTCTTC.

This clonotype has a count of ten or more. The chain is built from TRBV12-3 or TRBV12-4 and TRBJ2-4, with no clear D. This CDR3 has 15 amino acids. Trimming removed 3 bases at V and 6 bases at J, with 15 bases between. CDR3 region: CASSFSIRFRNIQYF. CDR3 coding DNA: TGTGCCAGCAGTTTCAGTATCAGGTTCAGAAACATTCAGTACTTC.

With regard to this clonotype: This could be a read error, since a much larger clone is one nucleotide away. The chain uses TRBV12-3 or TRBV12-4 and TRBJ1-1; D uncertain. This CDR3 region has 14 residues. In nucleotides, the CDR3 is TGTGCCAGCACCCCTACAAGGCGGAACACTGAAGCTCTCTTT. Its protein product is CASTPTRRNTEALF.